A selection of T cell receptor beta chains follows, all from one sample in a study of blood T cells in healthy people across ages. One entry per CDR3 protein results from TCRdb running MiXCR on the 5' RACE reads. The data contain more than 700,000 distinct CDR3 sequences, roughly 46% of them singletons. The source material was blood. Source of these receptors: a man older than 75 in good health. The CDR3 runs from the conserved cysteine through the conserved F or W. Each record gives: V gene, D gene, clone size, J gene, CDR3 protein, CDR3 DNA. The D gene is left open where the match is weak. Size values are once, few and many counts, or a class for expanded clones, and some rows have none.

TRBV6-2/TRBV6-3,TRBD2,few,TRBJ2-1,CASSSSLAGGRYEQFF,TGTGCCAGCAGTTCGTCGCTAGCGGGAGGTCGGTATGAGCAGTTCTTC
TRBV5-1,TRBD2,.,TRBJ2-7,CASSSSSGTNNEQYF,TGCGCCAGCAGCTCCAGTAGCGGGACTAACAATGAGCAGTACTTC
TRBV5-1,.,.,TRBJ2-7,CASSREEQGSTYEQYF,TGCGCCAGCAGCCGCGAGGAGCAGGGATCCACCTACGAGCAGTACTTC
TRBV6-1,.,.,TRBJ1-4,CARSVERSEKLFF,TGTGCCCGCAGTGTGGAACGGTCTGAAAAACTGTTTTTT
TRBV3-1,.,many,TRBJ2-7,CASSPLSGYEQYF,TGTGCCAGCAGCCCCCTATCGGGATACGAGCAGTACTTC
TRBV29-1,.,.,TRBJ2-5,CSVDDRQETQYF,TGCAGCGTTGATGACAGGCAAGAGACCCAGTACTTC
TRBV12-3/TRBV12-4,.,.,TRBJ1-6,CASSFQGRGSPPHF,TGTGCCAGCAGTTTCCAGGGTCGGGGATCACCCCCCCACTTT
TRBV28,.,.,TRBJ1-4,CASSLSGTHGEKLFF,TGTGCCAGCAGTTTATCCGGGACCCATGGTGAAAAACTGTTTTTT
TRBV7-9,.,.,TRBJ2-3,CAGSGTSVIVDTQYF,TGTGCCGGCAGCGGAACTAGTGTGATAGTAGATACGCAGTATTTT
TRBV6-1,TRBD2,.,TRBJ2-7,CASSEFTSASYEQYF,TGTGCCAGCAGTGAATTTACTAGCGCGTCCTACGAGCAGTACTTC
TRBV6-2/TRBV6-3,.,many,TRBJ2-1,CASALRGEQFF,TGTGCCAGCGCCCTCCGGGGAGAGCAGTTCTTC
TRBV10-3,TRBD2,many,TRBJ2-7,CAISDSGGRIGEQYF,TGTGCCATCAGTGATTCAGGCGGGAGAATCGGCGAGCAGTACTTC
TRBV20-1,TRBD1,.,TRBJ1-2,CSARDRGTGVSTANYGYTF,TGCAGTGCTAGAGATCGGGGGACAGGAGTTTCGACGGCTAACTATGGCTACACCTTC
TRBV5-1,.,few,TRBJ2-5,CASSLNFNQETQYF,TGCGCCAGCAGCTTGAACTTCAACCAAGAGACCCAGTACTTC
TRBV5-1,TRBD1,.,TRBJ2-7,CASSLVQGRPYEQYF,TGCGCCAGCAGCTTGGTACAGGGGCGCCCCTACGAGCAGTACTTC
TRBV20-1,TRBD2,.,TRBJ2-3,CSARGLAGWSDTQYF,TGCAGTGCTAGAGGGCTAGCGGGGTGGTCGGATACGCAGTATTTT
TRBV5-5,TRBD1,many,TRBJ1-4,CASRLQGRDEKLFF,TGTGCCAGCAGATTACAGGGGAGGGATGAAAAACTGTTTTTT
TRBV7-2,TRBD2,.,TRBJ2-4,CASSLKGLAQTGIQYF,TGTGCCAGCAGCTTAAAGGGACTAGCGCAAACTGGCATTCAGTACTTC
TRBV5-1,.,few,TRBJ2-5,CASSLERRNGETQYF,TGCGCCAGCAGCTTGGAGAGGAGGAATGGGGAGACCCAGTACTTC
TRBV11-3,.,few,TRBJ2-5,CASNNRLQETQYF,TGTGCCAGCAATAACAGGTTACAAGAGACCCAGTACTTC
TRBV6-1,.,few,TRBJ1-6,CASRQLWTSPLHF,TGTGCCAGCAGGCAACTATGGACCTCACCCCTCCACTTT
TRBV29-1,.,few,TRBJ2-7,CSVIVAYEQYF,TGCAGCGTTATAGTGGCCTACGAGCAGTACTTC
TRBV30,TRBD1,.,TRBJ1-1,CAWTPRGDSQTFF,TGTGCCTGGACCCCTAGGGGGGACAGTCAGACTTTCTTT
TRBV2,.,.,TRBJ1-6,CASNRPPLHF,TGTGCCAGCAATCGCCCACCCCTCCACTTT
TRBV10-3,TRBD2,many,TRBJ2-1,CAINAQREGRDEQFF,TGTGCCATCAACGCTCAGCGGGAGGGCCGAGATGAGCAGTTCTTC
TRBV5-6,.,.,TRBJ1-6,CASSIRDGYNSPLHF,TGTGCCAGCAGCATCCGGGACGGGTATAATTCACCCCTCCACTTT
TRBV12-3/TRBV12-4,.,.,TRBJ2-3,CASSGLGRADTQYF,TGTGCCAGCAGTGGACTGGGAAGAGCAGATACGCAGTATTTT
TRBV6-5,.,.,TRBJ1-1,CASSAGTRITEAFF,TGTGCCAGCAGTGCCGGGACACGGATTACTGAAGCTTTCTTT
TRBV7-2,.,.,TRBJ2-1,CASSPWNEQFF,TGTGCCAGCAGCCCTTGGAATGAGCAGTTCTTC